Included here is one TCR beta chain sequence, with context. Its specificity is not known. V lost 10 bases, J lost 6 bases, and 18 bases lay in between. In germline, CDR1 is SSHAT, CDR2 FNYEAQ (reference sequence). CDR3 length: 14 residues. The data belong to a study of glioma-infiltrating T cells after dendritic cell vaccination. In the study overall: Samples are from glioblastoma patients in Phase I and II dendritic cell vaccine trials. Between about 2003 and 2012, patients got autologous tumor lysate-pulsed dendritic cell vaccines. Points from the study as a whole: Few patients contributed both blood and tumor specimens.

As for time point: after dendritic cell vaccination, including at tumor progression/relapse. Isocitrate dehydrogenase mutation was absent in all glioblastoma patients. This table comes from immunoSEQ multiplex PCR, and its TCRdb copy is limited to in-frame clones, with some not included. In the table there are approximately 93,000 clones, approximately 81% of which are singletons. The material was blood, obtained after dendritic cell vaccination. The V and J genes are TRBV7-7 and TRBJ2-2; possibly TRBD1 for D (5 bases). The sequence was obtained from a human donor with glioblastoma. The DNA for the CDR3 is TGTGCCATCCTCAGGGTCGGTGACGCCGGGGAGCTGTTTTTT. This translates into CAILRVGDAGELFF.